A single T cell receptor beta chain is shown here with its context. CDR3 length equals 15 residues. Germline loops: CDR1 SGHRS, CDR2 YFSETQ. V was trimmed by 0 bases and J by 4 bases, leaving 13 bases between them. This specimen belongs to a study of blood T cell repertoires in COVID-19. Study at large: Acute-phase and convalescent COVID-19 samples originated in the United States, Italy and Spain. T cells, B-cell-depleted T cells, or PBMCs supplied cDNA or gDNA.

In the study's own analysis: Reference gene primer amplification in the assay estimated nucleated cell counts. Assay used: immunoSEQ multiplex PCR; TCRdb lists only in-frame clones, some missing. D and trimming were read from the DNA, whereas the V and J calls and clone size are those reported in that table. The sample lists tens of thousands of clones, 80% to 85% seen once, with approximately 8.9% in the top ten. Enrolled during active infection, Seattle patients were then followed longitudinally. V gene TRBV5-1 combines with J gene TRBJ1-1; D gene uncertain. The sample comprised peripheral blood. The sequence was collected from an elderly man with COVID-19, enrolled during active disease. The CDR3 sequence: CASSLDGVGGTEAFF. The CDR3 DNA is TGCGCCAGCAGCTTGGACGGGGTGGGAGGCACTGAAGCTTTCTTT.